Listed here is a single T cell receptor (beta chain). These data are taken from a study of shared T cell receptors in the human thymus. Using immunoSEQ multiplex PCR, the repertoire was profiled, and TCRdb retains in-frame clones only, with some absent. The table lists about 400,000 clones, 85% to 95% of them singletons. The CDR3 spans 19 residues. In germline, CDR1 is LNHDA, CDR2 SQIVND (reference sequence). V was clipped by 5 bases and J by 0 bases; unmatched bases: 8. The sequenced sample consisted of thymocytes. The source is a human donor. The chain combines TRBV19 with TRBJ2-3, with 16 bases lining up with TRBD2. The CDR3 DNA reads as TGTGCCAGTAGTCCGGGACTAGCGGGAGGGGGTCTTAGCACAGATACGCAGTATTTT. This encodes CASSPGLAGGGLSTDTQYF.